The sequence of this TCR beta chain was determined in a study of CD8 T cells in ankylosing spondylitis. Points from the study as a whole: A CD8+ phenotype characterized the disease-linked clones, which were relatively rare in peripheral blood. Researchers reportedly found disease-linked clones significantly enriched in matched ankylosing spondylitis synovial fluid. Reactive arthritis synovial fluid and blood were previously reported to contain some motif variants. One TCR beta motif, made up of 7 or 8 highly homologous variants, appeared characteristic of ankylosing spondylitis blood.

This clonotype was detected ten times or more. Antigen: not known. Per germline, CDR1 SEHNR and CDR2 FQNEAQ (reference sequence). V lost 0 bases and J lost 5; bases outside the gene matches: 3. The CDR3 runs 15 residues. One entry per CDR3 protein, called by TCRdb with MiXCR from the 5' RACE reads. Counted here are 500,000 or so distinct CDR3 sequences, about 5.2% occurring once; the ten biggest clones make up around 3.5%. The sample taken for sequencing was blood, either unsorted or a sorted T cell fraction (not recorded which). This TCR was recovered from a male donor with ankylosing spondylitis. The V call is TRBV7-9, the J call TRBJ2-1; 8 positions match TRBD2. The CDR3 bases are TGTGCCAGCAGCTTAGCTCTAGCGGGCGACAATGAGCAGTTCTTC. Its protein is CASSLALAGDNEQFF.